This T cell receptor (beta chain) is from a study of blood T cell repertoires in COVID-19. Study context: Sites in the United States, Italy and Spain provided acute and convalescent COVID-19 samples.

Method: immunoSEQ multiplex PCR; TCRdb's copy keeps in-frame clones and lacks some. The sample has some 240,000 clones, more than 75% seen once. The CDR3 covers 13 residues. V was clipped by 3 bases and J by 8 bases, with 8 bases between them. CDR1 is LNHNV, CDR2 YYDKDF, per germline (reference sequence). This clonotype was sampled from a woman in her sixties with active or convalescent COVID-19. This chain joins TRBV15 and TRBJ1-6; TRBD1 is a possible D gene (6 bases). The sample comprised peripheral blood. The CDR3 bases are TGTGCCACCAGCAGGAGGACAGATTCACCCCTCCACTTT. Translated, it gives CATSRRTDSPLHF.